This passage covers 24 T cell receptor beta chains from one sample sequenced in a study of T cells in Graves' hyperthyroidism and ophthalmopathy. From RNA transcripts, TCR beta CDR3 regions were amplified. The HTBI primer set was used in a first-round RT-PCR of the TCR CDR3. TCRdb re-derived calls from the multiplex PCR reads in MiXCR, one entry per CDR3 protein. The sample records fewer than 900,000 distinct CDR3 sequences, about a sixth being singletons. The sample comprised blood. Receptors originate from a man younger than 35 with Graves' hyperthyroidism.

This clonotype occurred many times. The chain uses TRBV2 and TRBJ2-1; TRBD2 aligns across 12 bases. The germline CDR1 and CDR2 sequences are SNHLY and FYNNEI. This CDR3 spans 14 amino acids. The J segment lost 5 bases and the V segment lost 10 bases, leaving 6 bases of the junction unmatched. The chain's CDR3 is CAILTSGRDNEQFF. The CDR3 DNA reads TGTGCCATCCTGACTAGCGGGAGAGACAATGAGCAGTTCTTC.

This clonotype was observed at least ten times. As DNA, the CDR3 is TGTGCCAGCAGTCCCCGGACAGGTCAGAGCAATCAGCCCCAGCATTTT. Amino acids: CASSPRTGQSNQPQHF. V usage is TRBV28 and J usage is TRBJ1-5; 7 nucleotides line up with TRBD1. Germline V gene sequence: CDR1 MDHEN, CDR2 SYDVKM. CDR3 size: 16 residues. With 5 bases clipped from V and 1 base from J, the junction kept 8 bases outside the gene matches.

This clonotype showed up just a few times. The CDR3 nucleotides are TGTGCCAGCAGCACTGCCGGACAGGGGACCGGGGAGCTGTTTTTT. Translating it yields CASSTAGQGTGELFF. The rearrangement links TRBV5-5 to TRBJ2-2, with 9 bases matching TRBD1. Germline V gene lookup returns CDR1 SGHKS and CDR2 YYEKEE (reference sequence). Trimming removed 4 bases from V and 5 bases from J; junction bases left unmatched: 6. This CDR3 region has 15 residues.

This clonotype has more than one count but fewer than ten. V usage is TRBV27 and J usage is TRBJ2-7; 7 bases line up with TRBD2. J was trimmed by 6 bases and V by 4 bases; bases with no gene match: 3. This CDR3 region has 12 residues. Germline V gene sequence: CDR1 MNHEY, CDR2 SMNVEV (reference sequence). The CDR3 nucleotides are TGTGCCAGCAGTTCCTGGACTAGCGAGCAGTACTTC. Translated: CASSSWTSEQYF.

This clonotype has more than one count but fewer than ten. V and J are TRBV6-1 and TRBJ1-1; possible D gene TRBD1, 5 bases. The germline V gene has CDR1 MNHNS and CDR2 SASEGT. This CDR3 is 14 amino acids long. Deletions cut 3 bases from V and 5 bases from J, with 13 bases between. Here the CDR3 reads CASSERTGGTEAFF. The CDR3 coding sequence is TGTGCCAGCAGTGAGCGGACGGGGGGGACTGAAGCTTTCTTT.

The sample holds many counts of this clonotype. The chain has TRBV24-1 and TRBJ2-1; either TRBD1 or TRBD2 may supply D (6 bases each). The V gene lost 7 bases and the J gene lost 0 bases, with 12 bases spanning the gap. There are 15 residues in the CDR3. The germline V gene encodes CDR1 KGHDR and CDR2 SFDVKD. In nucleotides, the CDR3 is TGTGCCACCAGCCCGGGGGCAAGCTCCTACAATGAGCAGTTCTTC. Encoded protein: CATSPGASSYNEQFF.

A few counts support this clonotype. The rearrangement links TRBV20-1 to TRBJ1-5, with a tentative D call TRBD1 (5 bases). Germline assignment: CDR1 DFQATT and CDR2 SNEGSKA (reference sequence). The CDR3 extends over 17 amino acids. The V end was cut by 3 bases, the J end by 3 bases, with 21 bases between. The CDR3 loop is CSASRALAISDNQPQHF. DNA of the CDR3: TGCAGTGCTAGCAGGGCCCTAGCAATCTCTGACAATCAGCCCCAGCATTTT.

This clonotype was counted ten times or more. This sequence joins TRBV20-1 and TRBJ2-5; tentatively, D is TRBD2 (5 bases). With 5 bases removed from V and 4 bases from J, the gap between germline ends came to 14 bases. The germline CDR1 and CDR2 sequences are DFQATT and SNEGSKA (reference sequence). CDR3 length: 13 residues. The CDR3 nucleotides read TGCAGTGCTTCTGAGGGTGGAGGAGAGACCCAGTACTTC. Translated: CSASEGGGETQYF.

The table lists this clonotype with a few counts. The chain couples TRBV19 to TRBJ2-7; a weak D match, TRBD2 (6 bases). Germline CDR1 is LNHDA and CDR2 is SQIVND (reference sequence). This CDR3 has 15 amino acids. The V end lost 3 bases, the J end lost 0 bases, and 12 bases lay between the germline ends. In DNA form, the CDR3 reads TGTGCCAGTAGTATCCGGGACTCGAGCTCCTACGAGCAGTACTTC. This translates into CASSIRDSSSYEQYF.

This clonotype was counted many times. The CDR3, as DNA: TGTGCCAGCAGTTTAATATCCGCTAGCGGGAGATCCAATGAGCAGTTCTTC. Encoded protein: CASSLISASGRSNEQFF. The chain uses TRBV27 and TRBJ2-1, with 10 bases aligning to TRBD2. V lost 2 bases and J lost 6; bases outside the gene matches: 10. CDR1 MNHEY and CDR2 SMNVEV come from the germline V gene (reference sequence). This CDR3 is 17 amino acids long.

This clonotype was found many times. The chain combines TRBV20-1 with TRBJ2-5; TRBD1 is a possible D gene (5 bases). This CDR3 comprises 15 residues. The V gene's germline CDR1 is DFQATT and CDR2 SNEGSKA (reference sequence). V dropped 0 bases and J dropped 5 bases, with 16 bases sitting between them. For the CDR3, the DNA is TGCAGTGCTAGAGATCAAGCCAGGGCTTCCGAGACCCAGTACTTC. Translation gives CSARDQARASETQYF.

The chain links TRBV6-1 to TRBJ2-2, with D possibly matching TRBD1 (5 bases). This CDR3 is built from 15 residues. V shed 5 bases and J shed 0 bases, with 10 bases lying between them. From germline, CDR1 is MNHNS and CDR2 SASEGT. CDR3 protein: CASSFRATNTGELFF. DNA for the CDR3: TGTGCCAGCAGTTTCAGGGCTACGAACACCGGGGAGCTGTTTTTT.

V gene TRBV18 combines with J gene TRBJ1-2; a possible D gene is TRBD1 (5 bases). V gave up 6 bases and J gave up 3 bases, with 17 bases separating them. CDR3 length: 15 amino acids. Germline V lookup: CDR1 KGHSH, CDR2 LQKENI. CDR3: CASSPGASSDYGYTF. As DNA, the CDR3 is TGTGCCAGCTCCCCCGGGGCTTCTAGCGACTATGGCTACACCTTC.

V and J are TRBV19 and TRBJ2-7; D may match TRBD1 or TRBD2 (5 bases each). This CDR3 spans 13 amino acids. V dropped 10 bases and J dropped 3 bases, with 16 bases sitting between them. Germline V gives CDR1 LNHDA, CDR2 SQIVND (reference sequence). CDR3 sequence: CATASGQDYEQYF. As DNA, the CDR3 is TGTGCCACCGCTTCGGGGCAGGACTACGAGCAGTACTTC.

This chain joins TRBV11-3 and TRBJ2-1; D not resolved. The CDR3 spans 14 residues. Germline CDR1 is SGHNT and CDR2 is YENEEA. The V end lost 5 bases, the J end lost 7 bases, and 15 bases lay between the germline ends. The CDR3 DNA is TGTGCCAGCAGCCGGCACGCGCGGCGGAATGAGCAGTTCTTC. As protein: CASSRHARRNEQFF.

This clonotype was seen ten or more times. In DNA form, the CDR3 reads TGTGCCAGCAGCTTCTCCTTACGCGTCCTGACTTTC. Protein product: CASSFSLRVLTF. The V and J genes are TRBV28 and TRBJ2-6; D not certain. The CDR3 extends over 12 amino acids. Germline loops: CDR1 MDHEN, CDR2 SYDVKM. The ends were cut back, 6 bases at V and 12 bases at J, with 12 bases in the middle.

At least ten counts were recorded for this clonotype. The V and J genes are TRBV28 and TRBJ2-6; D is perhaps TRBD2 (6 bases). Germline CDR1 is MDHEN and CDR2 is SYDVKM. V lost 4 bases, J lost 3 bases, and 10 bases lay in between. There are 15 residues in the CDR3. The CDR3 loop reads CASSSPGLGANVLTF. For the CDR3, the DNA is TGTGCCAGCAGTTCGCCGGGACTTGGGGCCAACGTCCTGACTTTC. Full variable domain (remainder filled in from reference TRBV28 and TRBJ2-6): DVKVTQSSRYLVKRTGEKVFLECVQDMDHENMFWYRQDPGLGLRLIYFSYDVKMKEKGDIPEGYSVSREKKERFSLILESASTNQTSMYLCASSSPGLGANVLTFGAGSRLTVL.

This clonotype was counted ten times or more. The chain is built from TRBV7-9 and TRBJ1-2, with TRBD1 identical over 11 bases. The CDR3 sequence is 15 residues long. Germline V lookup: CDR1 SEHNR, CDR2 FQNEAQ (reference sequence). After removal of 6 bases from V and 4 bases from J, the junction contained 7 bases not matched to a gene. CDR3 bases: TGTGCCAGCAGTGCTTCGGGACAGGGGGGCTATGGCTACACCTTC. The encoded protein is CASSASGQGGYGYTF. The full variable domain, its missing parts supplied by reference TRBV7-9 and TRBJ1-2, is DTGVSQNPRHKITKRGQNVTFRCDPISEHNRLYWYRQTLGQGPEFLTYFQNEAQLEKSRLLSDRFSAERPKGSFSTLEIQRTEQGDSAMYLCASSASGQGGYGYTFGSGTRLTVV.

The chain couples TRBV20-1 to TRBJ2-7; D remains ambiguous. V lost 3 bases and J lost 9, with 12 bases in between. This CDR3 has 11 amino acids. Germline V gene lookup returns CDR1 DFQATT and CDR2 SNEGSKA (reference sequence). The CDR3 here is CSASQLPSQYF. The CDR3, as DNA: TGCAGTGCTAGTCAGCTTCCATCGCAGTACTTC.

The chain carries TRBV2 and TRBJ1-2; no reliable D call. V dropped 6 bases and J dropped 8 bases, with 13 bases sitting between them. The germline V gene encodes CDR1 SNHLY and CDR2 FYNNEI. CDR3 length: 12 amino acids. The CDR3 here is CASSPNLNGYTF. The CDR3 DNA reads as TGTGCCAGCAGCCCCAACCTTAACGGCTACACCTTC.

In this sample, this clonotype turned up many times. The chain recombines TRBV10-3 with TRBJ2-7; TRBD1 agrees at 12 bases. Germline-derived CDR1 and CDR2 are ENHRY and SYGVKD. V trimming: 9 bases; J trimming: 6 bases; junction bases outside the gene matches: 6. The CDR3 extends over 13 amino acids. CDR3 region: CAINAGQGAEQYF. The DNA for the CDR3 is TGTGCCATAAATGCGGGACAGGGGGCCGAGCAGTACTTC.

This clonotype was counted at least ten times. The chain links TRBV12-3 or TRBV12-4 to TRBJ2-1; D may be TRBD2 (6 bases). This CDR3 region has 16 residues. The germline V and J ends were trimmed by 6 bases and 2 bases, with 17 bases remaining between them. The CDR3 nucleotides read TGTGCCAGCAGCCCCCGGGGGAGGACTACCTACAATGAGCAGTTCTTC. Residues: CASSPRGRTTYNEQFF.

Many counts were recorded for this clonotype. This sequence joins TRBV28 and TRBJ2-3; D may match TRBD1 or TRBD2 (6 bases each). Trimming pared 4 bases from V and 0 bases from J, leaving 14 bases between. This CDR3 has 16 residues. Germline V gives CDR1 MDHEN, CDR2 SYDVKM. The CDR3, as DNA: TGTGCCAGCAGTTGGGCAGGGGAGGCGAGCACAGATACGCAGTATTTT. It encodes CASSWAGEASTDTQYF. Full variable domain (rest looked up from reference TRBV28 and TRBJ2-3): DVKVTQSSRYLVKRTGEKVFLECVQDMDHENMFWYRQDPGLGLRLIYFSYDVKMKEKGDIPEGYSVSREKKERFSLILESASTNQTSMYLCASSWAGEASTDTQYFGPGTRLTVL.

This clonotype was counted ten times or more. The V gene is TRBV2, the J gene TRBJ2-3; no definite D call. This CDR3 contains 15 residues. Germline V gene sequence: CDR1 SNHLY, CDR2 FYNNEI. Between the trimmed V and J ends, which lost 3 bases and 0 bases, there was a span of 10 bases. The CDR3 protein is CASSDSTGSTDTQYF. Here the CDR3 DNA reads TGTGCCAGCAGTGATAGCACGGGTAGCACAGATACGCAGTATTTT.